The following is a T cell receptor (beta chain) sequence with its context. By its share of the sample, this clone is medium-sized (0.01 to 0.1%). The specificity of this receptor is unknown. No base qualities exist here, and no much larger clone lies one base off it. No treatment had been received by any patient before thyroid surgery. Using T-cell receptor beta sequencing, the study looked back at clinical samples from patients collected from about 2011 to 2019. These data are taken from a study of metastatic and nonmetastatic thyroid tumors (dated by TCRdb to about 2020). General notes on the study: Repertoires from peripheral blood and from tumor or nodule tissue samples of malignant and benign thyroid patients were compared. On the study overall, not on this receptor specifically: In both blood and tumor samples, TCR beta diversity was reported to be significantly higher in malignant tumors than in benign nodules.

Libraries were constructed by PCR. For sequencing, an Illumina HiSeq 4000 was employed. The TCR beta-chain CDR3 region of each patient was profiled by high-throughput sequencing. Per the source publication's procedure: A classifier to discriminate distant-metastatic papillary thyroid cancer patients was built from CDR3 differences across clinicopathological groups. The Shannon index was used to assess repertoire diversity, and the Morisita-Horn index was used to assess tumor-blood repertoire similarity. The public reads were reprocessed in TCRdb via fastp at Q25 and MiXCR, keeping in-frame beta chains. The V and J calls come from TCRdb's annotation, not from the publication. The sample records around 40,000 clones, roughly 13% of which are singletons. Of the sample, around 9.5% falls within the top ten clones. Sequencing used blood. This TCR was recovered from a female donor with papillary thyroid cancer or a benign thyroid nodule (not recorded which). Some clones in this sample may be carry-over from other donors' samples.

The encoded CDR3 is CASSEVTPADTQYF. The DNA reads TGTGCCAGCAGTGAGGTCACCCCGGCAGATACGCAGTATTTT. Rearrangement joined TRBV6-1 to TRBJ2-3, with the D gene uncertain. Reading the germline V gene gives CDR1 MNHNS and CDR2 SASEGT. V is pared back by 3 bases and J by 4 bases, with 11 bases lying between the germline termini. Measured from the cysteine to the phenylalanine, the CDR3 is 14 residues long. Only CDR3 DNA remains: 42 bases, in frame from the first base.